This TCR beta chain was captured by sequencing in a study of T cell repertoires in cytomegalovirus infection. Study-level points and caveats: It was HLA-C-restricted CMV-specific TCR beta clonotypes that dominated the response ex vivo.

There are many counts of this clonotype. The antigen is not known. One entry per CDR3 protein, called by TCRdb with MiXCR from the reads. Among about 570,000 distinct CDR3 sequences listed, around two fifths were seen once. The specimen was cultured PBMCs, collected from culture after CMV antigen stimulation. This sequence originates from a human donor in good health (CMV status not recorded). Some clones in this sample may be carry-over from other donors' samples.

CDR3 bases: TGTGCCAGCCGACCCGGAGGGCTACCTGGAAACACCATATATTTT. Protein: CASRPGGLPGNTIYF. The chain couples TRBV7-2 to TRBJ1-3; D ambiguous. Trimming removed 8 bases at V and 2 bases at J, with 16 bases between. This CDR3 comprises 15 residues. Germline V gene sequence: CDR1 SGHTA, CDR2 FQGNSA. Supplemented by reference TRBV7-2 and TRBJ1-3, the full variable domain reads GAGVSQSPSNKVTEKGKDVELRCDPISGHTALYWYRQSLGQGLEFLIYFQGNSAPDKSGLPSDRFSAERTGGSVSTLTIQRTQQEDSAVYLCASRPGGLPGNTIYFGEGSWLTVV.